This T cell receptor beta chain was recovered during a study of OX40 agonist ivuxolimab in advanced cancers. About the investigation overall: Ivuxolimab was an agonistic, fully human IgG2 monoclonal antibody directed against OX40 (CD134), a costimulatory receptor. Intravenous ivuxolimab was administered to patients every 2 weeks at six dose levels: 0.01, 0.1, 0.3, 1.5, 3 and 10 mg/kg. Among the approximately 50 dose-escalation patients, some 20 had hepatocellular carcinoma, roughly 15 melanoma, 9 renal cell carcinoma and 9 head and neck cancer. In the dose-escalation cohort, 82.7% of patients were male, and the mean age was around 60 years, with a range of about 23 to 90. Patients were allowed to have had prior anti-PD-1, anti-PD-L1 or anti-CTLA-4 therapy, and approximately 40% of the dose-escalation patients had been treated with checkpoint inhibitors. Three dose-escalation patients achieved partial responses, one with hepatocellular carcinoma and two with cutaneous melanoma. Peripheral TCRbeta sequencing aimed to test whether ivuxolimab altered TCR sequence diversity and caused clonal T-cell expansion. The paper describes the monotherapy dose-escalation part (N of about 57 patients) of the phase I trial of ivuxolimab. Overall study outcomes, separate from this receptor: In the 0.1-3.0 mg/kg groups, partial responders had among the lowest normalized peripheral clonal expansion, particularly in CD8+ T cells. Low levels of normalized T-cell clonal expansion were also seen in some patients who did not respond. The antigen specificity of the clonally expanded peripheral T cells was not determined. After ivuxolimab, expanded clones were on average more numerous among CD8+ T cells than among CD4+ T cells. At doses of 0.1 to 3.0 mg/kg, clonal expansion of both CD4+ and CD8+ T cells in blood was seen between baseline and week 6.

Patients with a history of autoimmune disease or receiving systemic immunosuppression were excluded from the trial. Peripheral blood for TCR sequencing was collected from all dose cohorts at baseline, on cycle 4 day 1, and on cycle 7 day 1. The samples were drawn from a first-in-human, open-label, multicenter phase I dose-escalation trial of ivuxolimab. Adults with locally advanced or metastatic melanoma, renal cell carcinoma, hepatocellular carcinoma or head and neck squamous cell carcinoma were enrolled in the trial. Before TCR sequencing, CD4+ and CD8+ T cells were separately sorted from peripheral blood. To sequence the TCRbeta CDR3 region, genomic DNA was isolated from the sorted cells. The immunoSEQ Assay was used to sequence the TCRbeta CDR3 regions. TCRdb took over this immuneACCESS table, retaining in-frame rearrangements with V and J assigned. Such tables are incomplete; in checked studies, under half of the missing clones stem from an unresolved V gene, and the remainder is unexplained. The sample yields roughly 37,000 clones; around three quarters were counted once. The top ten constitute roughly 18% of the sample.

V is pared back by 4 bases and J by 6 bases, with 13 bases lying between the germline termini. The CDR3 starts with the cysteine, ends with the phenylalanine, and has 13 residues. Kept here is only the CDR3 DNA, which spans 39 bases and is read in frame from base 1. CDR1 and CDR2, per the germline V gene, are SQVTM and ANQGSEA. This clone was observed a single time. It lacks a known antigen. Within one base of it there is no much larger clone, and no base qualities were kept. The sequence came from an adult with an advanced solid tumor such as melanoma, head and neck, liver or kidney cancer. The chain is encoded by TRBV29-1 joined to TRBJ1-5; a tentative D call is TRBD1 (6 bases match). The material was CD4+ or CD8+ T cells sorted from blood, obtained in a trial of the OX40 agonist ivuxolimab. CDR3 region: CSVVGAGGQPQHF. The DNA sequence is TGCAGCGTTGTGGGGGCTGGGGGTCAGCCCCAGCATTTT.